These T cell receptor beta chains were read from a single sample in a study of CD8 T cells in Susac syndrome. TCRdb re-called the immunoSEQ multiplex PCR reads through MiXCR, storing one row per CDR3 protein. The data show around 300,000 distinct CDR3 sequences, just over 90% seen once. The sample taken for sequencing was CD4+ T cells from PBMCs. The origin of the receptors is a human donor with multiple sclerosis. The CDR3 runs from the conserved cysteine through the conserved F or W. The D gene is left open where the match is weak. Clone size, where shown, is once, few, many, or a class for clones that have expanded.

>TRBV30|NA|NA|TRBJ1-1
CAWRGGFTEAFF
TGTGCCTGGAGAGGGGGATTCACTGAAGCTTTCTTT
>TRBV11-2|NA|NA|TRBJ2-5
CASSRYTSGETQYF
TGTGCCAGCAGCCGGTACACCTCGGGGGAGACCCAGTACTTC
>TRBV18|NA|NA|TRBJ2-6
CASSRAAGANVLTF
TGTGCCAGCTCTAGGGCAGCTGGGGCCAACGTCCTGACTTTC
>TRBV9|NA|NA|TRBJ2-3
CASSVEGGPDTQYF
TGTGCCAGCAGCGTAGAGGGGGGGCCAGATACGCAGTATTTT
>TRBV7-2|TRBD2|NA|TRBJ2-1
CASSLDPGTSKYEQFF
TGTGCCAGCAGCTTAGATCCAGGGACTAGTAAATATGAGCAGTTCTTC
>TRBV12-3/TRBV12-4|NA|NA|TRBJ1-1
CASNRVSNTEAFF
TGTGCCAGCAACAGGGTTTCGAACACTGAAGCTTTCTTT
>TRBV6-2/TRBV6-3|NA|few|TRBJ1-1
CASSYSTGRMNTEAFF
TGTGCCAGCAGTTACAGTACGGGGCGGATGAACACTGAAGCTTTCTTT
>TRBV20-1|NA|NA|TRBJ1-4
CSARDQRRTNEKLFF
TGCAGTGCTAGAGATCAGCGGAGGACTAATGAAAAACTGTTTTTT
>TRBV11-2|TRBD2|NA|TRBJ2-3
CASSNHGLAGVTDTQYF
TGTGCCAGCAGCAACCATGGGCTAGCGGGAGTTACAGATACGCAGTATTTT
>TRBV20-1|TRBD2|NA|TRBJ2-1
CSASLRGGSSNEQFF
TGCAGTGCTAGTCTTCGGGGCGGGAGTAGCAATGAGCAGTTCTTC
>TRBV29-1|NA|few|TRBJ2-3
CSVDEGLGTDTQYF
TGCAGCGTTGATGAGGGACTCGGGACAGATACGCAGTATTTT
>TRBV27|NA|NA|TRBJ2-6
CASRRGSASGANVLTF
TGTGCCAGCAGGCGCGGCTCTGCCTCTGGGGCCAACGTCCTGACTTTC
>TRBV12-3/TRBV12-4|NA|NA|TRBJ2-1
CASSLIGGDGGYNEQFF
TGTGCCAGCAGTTTAATCGGGGGCGACGGCGGATACAATGAGCAGTTCTTC
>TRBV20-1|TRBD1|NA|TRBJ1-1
CSARTGGSAFF
TGCAGTGCTCGGACAGGGGGCTCCGCTTTCTTT
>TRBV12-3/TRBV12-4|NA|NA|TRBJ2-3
CASTPIGGGPDTQYF
TGTGCCAGCACTCCGATTGGGGGGGGCCCAGATACGCAGTATTTT